This T cell receptor (beta chain) was identified during a study of cytomegalovirus exposure and HLA in healthy donors (TCRdb year 2017). About the study as a whole: An earlier analysis of about 560 of the donors reported 250 to 300 Gb of sequence data and 95 million to 120 million unique TCR beta sequences obtained from roughly 170 million T cells. Of the approximately 400 genotyped donors, 75% to 85% were placed in the genetic ancestry cluster associated with self-reported Caucasian donors. The study used immunosequencing to profile the T cell repertoires of some 600 subjects and linked those repertoires to cytomegalovirus serostatus. Across approximately 400 genotyped donors of the cohort, an average of roughly 200,000 unique TCR beta nucleotide sequences per donor were sequenced, and approximately 19% of those sequences were non-productive. Along with the approximately 600-subject first cohort, a separate validation cohort of around 120 different subjects was used. To study patterns of TCR occurrence, a later analysis re-analyzed previously published TCR beta repertoires from just over 650 donors and added high-resolution HLA genotyping. An early release that covered roughly 600 HLA-typed donors contained about 290 gigabases of sequencing data and roughly 84 million unique TCR sequences. HLA typing included class I and class II loci at four-digit resolution. The number of typed donors differed by locus: about 620-640 for A, B, C, DRB1 and DQB1; 522 for DQA1; 606 for DPA1; and 400 to 480 for DPB1. All discovery cohort repertoires had been generated using a single sequencing platform. In an earlier analysis of 587 of the donors, high-throughput TCR beta sequencing was used to judge whether each TCR beta V gene segment behaved as functional or pseudogenic. A later genetic analysis took genome-wide SNP genotypes for about 55% of the 666 donors and used that subset as a discovery cohort. Several DR-DQ haplotypes were handled as single units for association and clustering because linkage in the cohort was strong. In the later analysis, no new phenotypic data were used to find candidate immune exposures; instead, reliance was placed on TCR beta sequences and their occurrence across donors. The aim of the study was to test whether cataloging public T cell receptors could identify signatures of past pathogen exposure. The study combined high-throughput TCR immunosequencing, statistical association of individual TCRs with disease status, and machine learning to predict cytomegalovirus infection status. Alongside the repertoire data, information on donor age, sex, ethnicity and CMV serostatus was compiled. What the research found in general, with its limitations: In a later genetic analysis, a missense DCLRE1C variant was associated with V-gene and J-gene trimming of TCR beta chains, and the association was replicated in an independent cohort. In a later analysis, 15,000 to 20,000 TCR beta sequences were associated with specific HLA alleles at a false discovery rate of 0.05. Across donors, most TCR sequences were observed very rarely, whereas some public TCRs were present in many individuals. According to a later analysis, parvovirus B19, influenza, CMV and Epstein-Barr virus appeared linked to several top co-occurrence clusters. The presence/absence analyses assumed that sequencing depth was roughly uniform across donors, and that assumption may not be true. A later genetic analysis reported fewer N-insertions in productive TCRs among donors in an Asian-associated ancestry cluster than the approximately 700-donor mean. The authors suggested that the approach could potentially be extended to other disease states and immunological phenotypes. The cohort was sequenced for TCR beta chains only, and without alpha or paired-chain data the features that could be detected were limited. Strong co-occurrence of HLA alleles, especially DR and DQ, made assigning TCR associations to individual alleles difficult. The earlier analysis of some 560 of the donors excluded some 15 rarely observed V segments, including chromosome 9 orphons, because counts were too low. Because some donors lacked HLA typing at each locus, the association tests relied only on the typed subset. Because the 87-base-pair reads could not distinguish some IMGT-functional V segments, including TRBV6-2 and TRBV6-3, those segments were excluded. The study listed approximately 150 TCR beta chains as associated with cytomegalovirus. In a later analysis, TCR association rates were found to vary across HLA loci, with the most associated TCRs seen for DRB1 alleles and the fewest for HLA-C alleles. A cluster of highly shared sequence variants was judged likely to represent a technical artifact of the sequencing pipeline. Broadly in line with IMGT annotations, most TCR beta V segments showed up in productive rearrangements about 90% or about 30% of the time in an earlier analysis of around 550 of the donors. According to a later analysis, most CMV-associated TCR beta chains appeared to be HLA-restricted, and the HLA associations seemed to be driven largely by CMV exposure. Correlated functional status among segregating V segments might reflect linkage disequilibrium, but an unknown experimental factor could not be ruled out. Immune exposure information for the cohort was limited to CMV serostatus. In vitro tests confirmed that a few of the cytomegalovirus-associated TCR beta chains recognize cytomegalovirus antigens. Compared with equally common non-associated chains, HLA-associated TCR beta chains in a later analysis were more clonally expanded and had lower generation probabilities. A further reported finding was that TCR beta sequences accurately predicted the HLA-A and HLA-B alleles for most subjects in the first cohort. Cytomegalovirus status was reported to be diagnosed by the classifier with high specificity and sensitivity in both the original and validation cohorts.

The cohort consisted of fewer than 700 healthy bone marrow donors. At the time of sampling, every cohort member was nominally healthy, though immune exposures that went unrecorded were likely present. The donor tested CMV seropositive, placing the donor among the 250 to 300 seropositive members of the cohort. Every donor gave a peripheral blood sample, and the peripheral blood mononuclear cells from that sample were used for TCR beta sequencing. Genomic DNA was extracted from the blood cell samples with the Qiagen DNeasy Blood Extraction Kit. This clone was observed a handful of times. Its specific antigen is unknown. No qualities accompany the bases; no much larger clone lies one base away. The germline V gene encodes CDR1 SEHNR and CDR2 FQNEAQ (reference sequence). Reading from cysteine to phenylalanine, the CDR3 counts 15 amino acids. CDR3 DNA is the only sequence kept; it has 45 bases, read in frame from the first base. Germline trimming: 2 bases from V, 2 bases from J; junction bases outside gene matches: 4.

Libraries came from the immunoSEQ multiplex PCR assay. For the multiplex PCR, a mixture combining 60 forward primers for TCR Vbeta segments and 13 reverse primers for TCR Jbeta segments was used. The CDR3 region of rearranged TCR beta genes was amplified from genomic DNA with a multiplex PCR assay. The amplified TCR beta libraries were sequenced on the Illumina HiSeq System as 87-base-pair reads. Under the source paper's analysis protocol: A later analysis tallied roughly 80 million unique TCR beta chains across the 660 or so repertoires, and 10 million to 11 million of those chains were shared by two or more donors. Raw reads were error-corrected and collapsed into unique sequences by a nearest-neighbor algorithm in which closely related sequences were merged to remove PCR and sequencing errors. Alignment of CDR3 sequences to IMGT reference sequences was used to assign V, D and J gene segments. For a sequence to be retained, a match of at least six nucleotides to both a V gene segment and a J gene segment was required. A rearrangement was called productive if the CDR3 had no stop codons and remained in frame with V and J, and every other rearrangement was called non-productive. Following IMGT convention, CDR3 was defined as the stretch from the second conserved V-encoded cysteine to the conserved J-encoded phenylalanine. In an earlier analysis of some 550 of the donors, sequences lacking an unambiguous match to a single V gene segment were excluded. In an earlier analysis of almost 600 of the donors, a V segment was called functional when productive rearrangements were above 56.7%, and segregating when the standard deviation between donors exceeded 5%. To diagnose cytomegalovirus status from the catalog of TCR beta chain sequences, a statistical classification framework was built. In a later analysis, V and J genes were assigned by comparing TCR nucleotide sequences against IMGT/GENE-DB human TR gene sequences. Using the TCRdist pipeline, a later analysis assigned CDR3 sequences along with most-parsimonious VDJ recombination scenarios. A later analysis defined each TCR beta chain by its CDR3 amino acid sequence plus V-gene family, and excluded reads lacking a unique V-gene family. To address suspected cross-contamination and a sequencing artifact, a later analysis removed some 620 highly shared, low-generation-probability nucleotide sequences. A later analysis calculated a clonal expansion index for each public chain from normalized within-repertoire ranks of inferred template counts. In a later analysis, generation probabilities were computed with a VDJ recombination model fitted to out-of-frame rearrangements, and the resulting probabilities were checked against IGoR. Hypergeometric tests were used in a later analysis to score TCR-TCR, TCR-HLA and TCR-CMV co-occurrence, with a repertoire-size bias correction applied to the TCR pairs. In a later analysis, false discovery rates were estimated by permuting HLA or CMV assignments 20 times. In a later analysis, co-occurring TCRs were grouped using DBSCAN, with TCRdist sequence similarity added in when clustering inside HLA-allele-positive subsets. Co-occurrence clustering excluded repertoires with fewer than 30,000 or more than 120,000 public chains, plus five with anomalous nucleotide sharing. TCRdb limited this immuneACCESS table to in-frame rearrangements with V and J called. A share of clones is missing; checked studies link under half to unresolved V genes, and the rest is unexplained. The D gene and trimming were derived from the DNA, and the V and J assignments and clone size from that table. Here the sample has around 150,000 clones; 60% to 85% occur a single time. The ten largest clones add up to under 7.5% of the sample.

The chain is encoded by TRBV7-9 joined to TRBJ1-2, with TRBD1 matching 8 junction bases. The sequence derives from a man between 40 and 49 years old in good health and CMV-seropositive. Sequencing used PBMCs. The CDR3 amino acid sequence is: CASSLRGQGNYGYTF. The DNA reads as follows: TGTGCCAGCAGCTTACGAGGACAGGGAAACTATGGCTACACCTTC.